Listed below are T cell receptor beta chains from one sample, sequenced in a study of CD8 T cells in Susac syndrome. TCRdb reanalysed the immunoSEQ multiplex PCR reads using MiXCR and keeps one entry per CDR3 protein. Seen here are approximately 190,000 distinct CDR3 sequences, approximately 96% observed once, and the top ten hold 0.075% to 0.1%. Specimen: CD4+ T cells from PBMCs. The receptors stem from a human donor with Susac syndrome. CDR3s include the opening cysteine and the closing phenylalanine or tryptophan. A D gene is named only where the DNA matches it firmly. Clone size is stated in some rows and not others, as once, few, many or a class when expanded.

cdr3_aa d_call v_call clone_size
CAISEPRTSGRETQYF TRBD2 TRBV10-3 .
CASTRRPGEKLFF . TRBV9 once
CAWSPFPGGEQYF TRBD2 TRBV30 .
CASSLGQENTEAFF . TRBV28 few
CASSPRTSEYNEQFF TRBD2 TRBV18 .
CASSLAGQGPYGYTF TRBD1 TRBV5-4 .
CASSPGRMGTDTQYF . TRBV5-6 .
CAWEPRGSYNSPLHF . TRBV30 .
CASSRQGARTGELFF TRBD1 TRBV6-2/TRBV6-3 .
CASSERGGVNEQFF TRBD2 TRBV5-4 .
CASSRGQGSQETQYF TRBD1 TRBV19 .
CSVVAGANVLTF . TRBV29-1 .
CAWSVKLAVQETQYF TRBD2 TRBV30 .
CSAGQWGTGNTIYF . TRBV20-1 once
CASSDRGWPQHF . TRBV10-2 once
CASSLWGTRKQETQYF . TRBV5-6 .
CASSHNNGIEQFF . TRBV5-6 .
CASSSVGLAGRDEQFF TRBD2 TRBV6-1 .
CAWSVVATNEKLFF . TRBV30 .
CASSQGILGGFSTDTQYF TRBD2 TRBV4-1 .
CASAREHGGHTDTQYF . TRBV6-1 .
CAISESNHSGNTIYF . TRBV10-3 .
CSVRTPSYEQYF . TRBV29-1 .
CASPARGRSYGYTF TRBD1 TRBV6-1 .
CSALAGGAGNEQFF TRBD2 TRBV20-1 .
CASSLYGQPQHF . TRBV12-3/TRBV12-4 .
CASSSFADTQYF . TRBV7-9 .
CASSVGQARTEAFF . TRBV9 .
CASSSPGKGEAFF . TRBV5-4 .
CASSGEVNSPLHF . TRBV2 .
CASSLLDGSRFGYTF . TRBV12-3/TRBV12-4 .
CASSSGISGSSGANVLTF . TRBV7-3 .